The 24 T cell receptor beta chains below come from one sample, sequenced in a study of T cell repertoires in cytomegalovirus infection. TCRdb re-called the reads with MiXCR, one entry per CDR3 protein. The sample records about 140,000 distinct CDR3 sequences, about 6% being singletons. Material for sequencing was PBMCs. These receptors were obtained from a human donor in good health (CMV status not recorded). Some clones in this sample may be carry-over from other donors' samples.

This clonotype has a count of ten or more. The chain couples TRBV7-2 to TRBJ1-3; D is possibly TRBD1 (6 bases). With 3 bases removed from V and 6 bases from J, the gap between germline ends came to 12 bases. Per germline, CDR1 SGHTA and CDR2 FQGNSA. The CDR3 totals 14 residues. The CDR3 DNA reads as TGTGCCAGCAGCTTTGGGGCAGGGGAAAACACCATATATTTT. Encoded protein: CASSFGAGENTIYF.

The chain is built from TRBV6-5 and TRBJ1-1, with D tentatively TRBD1 (5 bases). The germline V gene encodes CDR1 MNHEY and CDR2 SVGAGI. CDR3 length: 17 amino acids. V lost 2 bases and J lost 2, with 18 bases in between. Here the CDR3 DNA reads TGTGCCAGCAGTTACCACGGACAAGTTGGGGACAACACTGAAGCTTTCTTT. Translated: CASSYHGQVGDNTEAFF.

A word on this clonotype: Sequence at one end of the junction differs from germline and may be a read error. The chain combines TRBV7-2 with TRBJ2-3; 10 bases are a match to TRBD2. From germline, CDR1 is SGHTA and CDR2 FQGNSA. This CDR3 spans 15 amino acids. The CDR3, as DNA: TGTGCCAGCAGCTGGAGCGGGGGGGCCCAAGATACGCGGTATTTT. Residues: CASSWSGGAQDTRYF.

This chain joins TRBV11-2 and TRBJ2-7; no firm D call. V was trimmed by 3 bases and J by 4 bases, leaving 16 bases between them. The CDR3 is 15 residues long. CDR1 SGHAT and CDR2 FQNNGV come from the germline V gene. The CDR3 nucleotides read TGTGCCAGCAGCTTTGGCGCCCAGGCTGGGTACGAGCAGTACTTC. Residues: CASSFGAQAGYEQYF.

The J gene is TRBJ2-3, the V gene TRBV12-3 or TRBV12-4; a possible D gene is TRBD2 (6 bases). This CDR3 is 15 amino acids long. Between the trimmed V and J ends, which lost 3 bases and 3 bases, there was a span of 13 bases. DNA for the CDR3: TGTGCCAGCAGTTTTACCGGGGGAATAACAGATACGCAGTATTTT. Translation: CASSFTGGITDTQYF.

This clonotype was recorded many times. V usage is TRBV7-2 and J usage is TRBJ1-2, with 9 bases lining up with TRBD1. CDR1 is SGHTA and CDR2 is FQGNSA in the germline V gene. The CDR3 sequence is 15 residues long. The V gene end was trimmed by 2 bases and the J gene end by 4 bases; junction bases not matched to a gene: 5. Here the CDR3 reads CASSLRDRDGYGYTF. The CDR3 DNA sequence: TGTGCCAGCAGCTTAAGGGACAGGGACGGCTATGGCTACACCTTC.

The J gene is TRBJ2-7, the V gene TRBV3-1; 7 bases are a match to TRBD1. This CDR3 is built from 14 residues. Unmatched junction bases numbered 3, after V lost 3 bases and J lost 1 base. Looked up from germline, CDR1 is LGHDT and CDR2 is YNNKEL (reference sequence). This CDR3 is CASSQNRGSYEQYF. The CDR3 DNA reads TGTGCCAGCAGCCAGAACAGGGGATCCTACGAGCAGTACTTC.

Comments on this clonotype: A much larger clone differs from this one at a single base, so this may be a read error. The V gene is TRBV7-2, the J gene TRBJ2-1; 15 bases are shared with TRBD2. CDR1 and CDR2 (germline): SGHTA, FQGNSA. This CDR3 has 16 residues. The trim removed 5 bases at V and 10 bases at J, leaving 9 bases unmatched. CDR3: CASSPRTSGGGVEQFF. The DNA of the CDR3 is TGTGCCAGCAGCCCGCGGACTAGCGGGGGGGGCGTGGAGCAGTTCTTC. The whole variable domain, remainder taken from reference TRBV7-2 and TRBJ2-1, is GAGVSQSPSNKVTEKGKDVELRCDPISGHTALYWYRQSLGQGLEFLIYFQGNSAPDKSGLPSDRFSAERTGGSVSTLTIQRTQQEDSAVYLCASSPRTSGGGVEQFFGPGTRLTVL.

The rearrangement uses TRBV28 and TRBJ1-1, with D possibly matching TRBD1 (6 bases). The CDR3 length is 15 residues. Germline CDR1 reads MDHEN; CDR2 reads SYDVKM. Deletions cut 9 bases from V and 1 base from J, with 18 bases between. CDR3 residues: CASNPGHAGNTEAFF. The CDR3 DNA sequence: TGTGCCAGTAATCCGGGACATGCGGGGAACACTGAAGCTTTCTTT.

J is TRBJ2-3 and V is TRBV20-1; 11 bases are a match to TRBD2. This CDR3 contains 15 residues. The junction had 8 bases not matched to a gene; V was cut back by 0 bases and J by 9 bases. The germline V gene encodes CDR1 DFQATT and CDR2 SNEGSKA (reference sequence). The CDR3 DNA sequence: TGCAGTGCTAGAGACCCTAGCGGGGGGTCCCGGACGCAGTATTTT. It specifies CSARDPSGGSRTQYF.

This clonotype was recorded many times. V and J are TRBV5-5 and TRBJ1-4, with D possibly being TRBD1 (6 bases). Germline CDR1 is SGHKS and CDR2 is YYEKEE (reference sequence). Trimming removed 4 bases from V and 7 bases from J, with 17 bases in between. CDR3 length equals 15 residues. The CDR3 here is CASSGGTLGREKLFF. The CDR3 nucleotides are TGTGCCAGCAGCGGGGGGACACTTGGACGTGAAAAACTGTTTTTT. Drawing the rest from reference TRBV5-5 and TRBJ1-4, the complete variable domain is DAGVTQSPTHLIKTRGQQVTLRCSPISGHKSVSWYQQVLGQGPQFIFQYYEKEERGRGNFPDRFSARQFPNYSSELNVNALLLGDSALYLCASSGGTLGREKLFFGSGTQLSVL.

The V and J genes are TRBV19 and TRBJ1-1; 7 nucleotides agree with TRBD1. V shed 5 bases and J 0 bases; nucleotides not matched to a gene: 0. This CDR3 spans 13 amino acids. Germline V gives CDR1 LNHDA, CDR2 SQIVND (reference sequence). As DNA, the CDR3 is TGTGCCAGTAGTGGACAGGTGAACACTGAAGCTTTCTTT. Protein: CASSGQVNTEAFF.

This clonotype was seen ten or more times. V is TRBV2 and J is TRBJ2-6; D remains ambiguous. Germline-derived CDR1 and CDR2 are SNHLY and FYNNEI. V dropped 7 bases and J dropped 0 bases, with 7 bases sitting between them. This CDR3 contains 14 residues. DNA of the CDR3: TGTGCCAGCACGCTGATCTCTGGGGCCAACGTCCTGACTTTC. It encodes CASTLISGANVLTF. Full variable domain (remainder filled in from reference TRBV2 and TRBJ2-6): EPEVTQTPSHQVTQMGQEVILRCVPISNHLYFYWYRQILGQKVEFLVSFYNNEISEKSEIFDDQFSVERPDGSNFTLKIRSTKLEDSAMYFCASTLISGANVLTFGAGSRLTVL.

This clonotype was detected ten times or more. V usage is TRBV20-1 and J usage is TRBJ2-3; D perhaps matches TRBD2 (6 bases). The CDR3 runs 12 residues. V lost 6 bases to trimming and J lost 2 bases, with 9 bases between them. Germline CDR1 and CDR2: DFQATT and SNEGSKA (reference sequence). CDR3 DNA: TGCAGTGCGGGACTGGACACAGATACGCAGTATTTT. This sequence encodes CSAGLDTDTQYF.

V is TRBV27 and J is TRBJ2-3; D may correspond to TRBD1 or TRBD2 (6 bases each). Trimming shortened V by 3 bases and J by 6 bases, and 13 bases separated the two germline ends. Germline lookup yields CDR1 MNHEY and CDR2 SMNVEV (reference sequence). The CDR3 contains 14 residues. The CDR3 coding sequence is TGTGCCAGCAGTTTTGGGGGGCCCCTGGATACGCAGTATTTT. It is translated as CASSFGGPLDTQYF.

This clonotype was detected ten times or more. Here the CDR3 DNA reads TGTGCCAGCAGCCTCAGCAGGGGGGACCAGTACTTC. It encodes CASSLSRGDQYF. The gene calls are TRBV7-2 and TRBJ2-5, with D perhaps TRBD1 (7 bases). Germline V gives CDR1 SGHTA, CDR2 FQGNSA. V lost 5 bases and J 10 bases, leaving 14 bases between the germline ends. The CDR3 sequence is 12 residues long.

In this sample, this clonotype turned up many times. The J gene is TRBJ1-4, the V gene TRBV7-2; D uncertain. The V gene lost 2 bases and the J gene lost 3 bases, with 7 bases spanning the gap. The CDR3 is 14 amino acids. Germline V CDR1 and CDR2: SGHTA, FQGNSA. The DNA of the CDR3 is TGTGCCAGCAGCTTAAACACGGCTAATGAAAAACTGTTTTTT. Protein sequence: CASSLNTANEKLFF.

In its sample, this clonotype was seen many times. In DNA, the CDR3 is TGTGCCAGCAGCTACCATCCCGGGACTAGCGCAGATACGCAGTATTTT. Translation gives CASSYHPGTSADTQYF. V gene TRBV7-8 combines with J gene TRBJ2-3; TRBD2 matches at 10 bases. Germline lookup yields CDR1 SGHVS and CDR2 FQNEAQ. V trimming: 4 bases; J trimming: 4 bases; junction bases outside the gene matches: 8. The CDR3 contains 16 residues.

There are many counts of this clonotype. The V and J genes are TRBV10-3 and TRBJ2-1; maybe TRBD2 (5 bases). This CDR3 is 15 amino acids long. The germline CDR1 and CDR2 sequences are ENHRY and SYGVKD. Deletions cut 10 bases from V and 5 bases from J, with 21 bases between. CDR3 nucleotide sequence: TGTGCCACCCAGTGGGGTAGCGCTATCAACAATGAGCAGTTCTTC. Protein: CATQWGSAINNEQFF.

This clonotype was detected a few times. The V gene is TRBV19, the J gene TRBJ1-5, with 7 bases identical to TRBD1. The CDR3 consists of 16 residues. Germline trimming cut 9 bases from V and 0 bases from J; bases unmatched to any gene: 11. The germline gives CDR1 LNHDA, CDR2 SQIVND (reference sequence). The CDR3, as DNA: TGTGCCAGCCATGCAGGACAGGACAATAGCAATCAGCCCCAGCATTTT. Residues: CASHAGQDNSNQPQHF.

Only a few counts were recorded for this clonotype. The genes are TRBV27 and TRBJ2-4; D is unclear. The V end lost 5 bases, the J end lost 0 bases, and 17 bases lay between the germline ends. The CDR3 loop spans 17 amino acids. In germline, CDR1 is MNHEY, CDR2 SMNVEV (reference sequence). The DNA for the CDR3 is TGTGCCAGCAGTCCCTGGACGGTATCCCTAGCCAAAAACATTCAGTACTTC. Protein: CASSPWTVSLAKNIQYF.

The chain carries TRBV28 and TRBJ2-1; 8 nucleotides line up with TRBD2. Germline loops: CDR1 MDHEN, CDR2 SYDVKM. V dropped 2 bases and J dropped 0; count of bases not matched to a gene: 3. CDR3 length: 16 residues. The CDR3 here is CASSLTSGGSYNEQFF. The CDR3 coding sequence is TGTGCCAGCAGTTTAACGAGCGGGGGCTCCTACAATGAGCAGTTCTTC.

This clonotype was counted ten times or more. V and J are TRBV6-2 or TRBV6-3 and TRBJ1-2; D gene ambiguous. Trimming cost V 4 bases and J 4 bases, with 7 bases left between them. This CDR3 comprises 12 residues. The germline V gene has CDR1 MNHEY and CDR2 SVGEGT. The CDR3 region is CASSFSSYGYTF. The CDR3 region has the DNA TGTGCCAGCAGTTTCAGTTCCTATGGCTACACCTTC.

In this sample, this clonotype turned up many times. This chain connects TRBV2 to TRBJ2-7; weak D call: TRBD1 (6 bases). Germline V CDR1 and CDR2: SNHLY, FYNNEI. The CDR3 contains 14 residues. Between the trimmed V and J ends, which lost 8 bases and 1 base, there was a span of 15 bases. Here the CDR3 reads CASLRQVKSYEQYF. The CDR3 DNA follows: TGTGCCAGCCTCCGACAGGTTAAATCCTACGAGCAGTACTTC.